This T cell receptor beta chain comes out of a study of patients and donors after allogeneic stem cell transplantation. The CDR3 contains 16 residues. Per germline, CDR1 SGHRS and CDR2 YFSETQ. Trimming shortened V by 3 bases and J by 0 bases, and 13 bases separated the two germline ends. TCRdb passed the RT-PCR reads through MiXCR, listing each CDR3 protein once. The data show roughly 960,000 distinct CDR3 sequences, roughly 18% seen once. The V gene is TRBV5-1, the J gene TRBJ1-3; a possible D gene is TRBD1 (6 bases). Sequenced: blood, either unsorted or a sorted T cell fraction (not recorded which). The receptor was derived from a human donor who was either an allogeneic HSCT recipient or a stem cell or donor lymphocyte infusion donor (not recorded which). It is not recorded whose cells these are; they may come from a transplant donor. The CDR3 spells CASSSGQTLSGNTIYF. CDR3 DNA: TGCGCCAGCAGCTCCGGACAGACCCTCTCTGGAAACACCATATATTTT.